The 27 T cell receptor beta chains below all came from one sample that was sequenced in a study of T cells in Graves' hyperthyroidism and ophthalmopathy. What was amplified from RNA transcripts were TCR beta CDR3 regions. First-round RT-PCR of the TCR CDR3 relied on the HTBI primer set. A single record per CDR3 protein comes from TCRdb applying MiXCR to the multiplex PCR reads. The table lists some 360,000 distinct CDR3 sequences, over 11% of them singletons. The source material was blood. Receptor source: a woman aged 60-75 years with Graves' hyperthyroidism.

V and J are TRBV20-1 and TRBJ2-1; D is possibly TRBD1 or TRBD2 (5 bases each). The CDR3 is 15 residues long. Per germline, CDR1 DFQATT and CDR2 SNEGSKA (reference sequence). Trimming took off 1 base at V and 1 base at J, with 11 bases between the two ends. The CDR3 spells CSARVIGTSYNEQFF. Written as DNA, the CDR3 is TGCAGTGCTAGAGTCATCGGGACGTCCTACAATGAGCAGTTCTTC.

This clonotype was found many times. CDR3: CASSLTSGSRGEQFF. CDR3 coding DNA: TGCGCCAGCAGCTTGACTAGCGGGAGTAGGGGTGAGCAGTTCTTC. The chain combines TRBV5-1 with TRBJ2-1; TRBD2 matches 11 bases. The CDR3 sequence is 15 residues long. Germline lookup yields CDR1 SGHRS and CDR2 YFSETQ. The trim removed 1 base at V and 9 bases at J, leaving 6 bases unmatched. The variable domain in full, with the rest retrieved from reference TRBV5-1 and TRBJ2-1, is KAGVTQTPRYLIKTRGQQVTLSCSPISGHRSVSWYQQTPGQGLQFLFEYFSETQRNKGNFPGRFSGRQFSNSRSEMNVSTLELGDSALYLCASSLTSGSRGEQFFGPGTRLTVL.

The chain employs TRBV28 and TRBJ2-1, with D possibly matching TRBD1 (7 bases). V lost 3 bases, J lost 6 bases, and 12 bases lay in between. The CDR3 has 14 amino acids. From germline, CDR1 is MDHEN and CDR2 SYDVKM. The CDR3 DNA sequence: TGTGCCAGCAGTTTGGCTCAGGGGGGCAATGAGCAGTTCTTC. Residues: CASSLAQGGNEQFF.

This clonotype was detected only a few times. The rearrangement links TRBV19 to TRBJ2-7; the match to TRBD1 covers 9 bases. The CDR3 runs 16 residues. V shed 5 bases, J shed 3 bases, and the junction held 11 bases outside the gene matches. The germline V gene has CDR1 LNHDA and CDR2 SQIVND (reference sequence). In DNA, the CDR3 is TGTGCCAGTAGTGGAGTTCCTGGACAGGGGATCTACGAGCAGTACTTC. Its protein is CASSGVPGQGIYEQYF.

V is TRBV7-9 and J is TRBJ2-7; D may be TRBD1 (6 bases). V was clipped by 6 bases and J by 6 bases, with 21 bases between them. Germline CDR1 SEHNR, CDR2 FQNEAQ (reference sequence). CDR3 size: 15 residues. For the CDR3, the DNA is TGTGCCAGCAGTACCAACAGGGAAAAAATAGGCGAGCAGTACTTC. Protein: CASSTNREKIGEQYF.

The chain uses TRBV6-1 and TRBJ2-2, with D possibly being TRBD2 (5 bases). Germline CDR1 and CDR2: MNHNS and SASEGT. The V gene lost 0 bases and the J gene lost 7 bases, with 15 bases spanning the gap. This CDR3 spans 16 amino acids. The CDR3 sequence: CASSEAPLSGVGELFF. The CDR3 DNA reads TGTGCCAGCAGTGAAGCGCCCCTAAGCGGTGTCGGGGAGCTGTTTTTT.

This clonotype was observed many times. The V call is TRBV6-1, the J call TRBJ2-5, with D tentatively TRBD1 (5 bases). V dropped 1 base and J dropped 5 bases, with 11 bases sitting between them. Germline CDR1 MNHNS, CDR2 SASEGT. The CDR3 runs to 14 residues. The CDR3 DNA is TGTGCCAGCAGTGAAGATCCAGGGCGGGAGACCCAGTACTTC. Its protein is CASSEDPGRETQYF.

In its sample, this clonotype was seen many times. The genes are TRBV5-1 and TRBJ1-1, with D possibly matching TRBD1 (6 bases). Per germline, CDR1 SGHRS and CDR2 YFSETQ. V shed 2 bases and J shed 5 bases, with 16 bases lying between them. The length of the CDR3 is 15 residues. The CDR3 sequence: CASSFRQAVGTEAFF. For the CDR3, the DNA is TGCGCCAGCAGCTTTCGACAGGCCGTTGGTACTGAAGCTTTCTTT. Full variable domain (rest looked up from reference TRBV5-1 and TRBJ1-1): KAGVTQTPRYLIKTRGQQVTLSCSPISGHRSVSWYQQTPGQGLQFLFEYFSETQRNKGNFPGRFSGRQFSNSRSEMNVSTLELGDSALYLCASSFRQAVGTEAFFGQGTRLTVV.

This clonotype occurred many times. This CDR3 reads CASRHPTGSYEQYF. The CDR3 region has the DNA TGTGCCAGCAGACACCCGACAGGGTCCTACGAGCAGTACTTC. The chain employs TRBV28 and TRBJ2-7; TRBD1 agrees at 7 bases. Trimming removed 6 bases from V and 1 base from J; junction bases left unmatched: 6. This CDR3 comprises 14 residues. Germline values: CDR1 MDHEN, CDR2 SYDVKM.

This clonotype has only a few counts. V is TRBV19 and J is TRBJ2-7; D tentatively reads TRBD1 or TRBD2 (5 bases each). Germline V CDR1 and CDR2: LNHDA, SQIVND (reference sequence). Trimming left V 6 bases short and J 2 bases short, with 11 bases between. The CDR3 sequence is 13 residues long. The DNA of the CDR3 is TGTGCCAGTAGCCCCGGGGCAGCCTACGAGCAGTACTTC. This codes for CASSPGAAYEQYF.

This clonotype was counted between two and nine times. The rearrangement joins TRBV6-1 to TRBJ1-5; 7 bases fit TRBD1. CDR3 size: 17 residues. CDR1 and CDR2 (germline): MNHNS, SASEGT. The V segment lost 3 bases and the J segment 0 bases; nucleotides outside the gene matches: 8. The CDR3 loop reads CASSEGRGRYSNQPQHF. The CDR3 DNA reads as TGTGCCAGCAGTGAGGGCAGGGGGAGGTATAGCAATCAGCCCCAGCATTTT.

This clonotype was counted ten times or more. This rearrangement joins TRBV20-1 to TRBJ2-2, with 8 bases fitting TRBD1. After removal of 1 base from V and 4 bases from J, the junction contained 5 bases not matched to a gene. Germline V gene lookup returns CDR1 DFQATT and CDR2 SNEGSKA (reference sequence). This CDR3 is built from 15 residues. The CDR3 region has the DNA TGCAGTGCTAGAGTCGGACAGGGCGTCACCGGGGAGCTGTTTTTT. Its translation: CSARVGQGVTGELFF.

This clonotype was found many times. The V and J genes are TRBV5-8 and TRBJ1-6; possible D gene TRBD1, 5 bases. This CDR3 is built from 12 residues. V lost 7 bases and J lost 10, with 12 bases in between. Germline V gene data show CDR1 as SGHTS and CDR2 as YDEGEE. The CDR3, as DNA: TGTGCCAGCCACCGAGGGGACTCACCCCTCCACTTT. Translation gives CASHRGDSPLHF.

This clonotype was observed many times. The chain has TRBV6-1 and TRBJ2-3; a possible D gene is TRBD2 (5 bases). Between the trimmed V and J ends, which lost 4 bases and 2 bases, there was a span of 10 bases. The CDR3 has 14 residues. Germline V gene sequence: CDR1 MNHNS, CDR2 SASEGT. The CDR3 DNA is TGTGCCAGCAGTGGGAGGCCAACCACAGATACGCAGTATTTT. Translated: CASSGRPTTDTQYF.

The sample holds many counts of this clonotype. This chain uses TRBV28 with TRBJ2-7, with 9 bases lining up with TRBD1. The germline V gene encodes CDR1 MDHEN and CDR2 SYDVKM. This CDR3 has 15 residues. Trimming at V came to 6 bases and at J to 2 bases, leaving 8 bases not matched to a gene. The CDR3 region has the DNA TGTGCCAGCAGGCAGACCGGGACAGGGACCTACGAGCAGTACTTC. Protein product: CASRQTGTGTYEQYF.

The V gene is TRBV6-2 or TRBV6-3, the J gene TRBJ2-1; 8 bases line up with TRBD1. Trimming took 5 bases from V and 2 from J; bases not matched to a gene: 11. CDR3 length equals 17 residues. CDR1 is MNHEY, CDR2 SVGEGT, per germline. The CDR3 DNA is TGTGCCAGCAGTGTATTGAGCCGGGACAGGACCTACAATGAGCAGTTCTTC. Its protein product is CASSVLSRDRTYNEQFF.

Regarding this clonotype: An end of the junction differs from the germline gene, which may be a read error. The gene calls are TRBV20-1 and TRBJ2-7, with D maybe TRBD1 (6 bases). CDR1 and CDR2 from the germline V gene are DFQATT and SNEGSKA (reference sequence). CDR3 length equals 14 residues. The chain's CDR3 is CSAGETGRSYEQYF. The DNA of the CDR3 is TGCAGTGCTGGAGAGACAGGCCGCTCCTACGAGCAGTACTTC.

The table lists this clonotype with many counts. This sequence joins TRBV20-1 and TRBJ2-5; D is unresolved. CDR3 length equals 14 residues. Trimming stripped 1 base from V and 1 base from J, with 10 bases between. In germline, CDR1 is DFQATT, CDR2 SNEGSKA (reference sequence). CDR3: CSARAHSSQETQYF. CDR3 sequence (DNA): TGCAGTGCTAGAGCTCATAGTTCCCAAGAGACCCAGTACTTC.

This clonotype was detected many times. The rearrangement links TRBV5-4 to TRBJ2-3; D is perhaps TRBD1 or TRBD2 (7 bases each). Trimming pared 4 bases from V and 6 bases from J, leaving 15 bases between. This CDR3 contains 14 residues. Germline CDR1 SGHNT, CDR2 YYREEE (reference sequence). The CDR3: CASSPGGGADTQYF. In DNA, the CDR3 is TGTGCCAGCAGCCCAGGGGGGGGCGCGGATACGCAGTATTTT.

In its sample, this clonotype was seen a few times. The gene calls are TRBV7-3 and TRBJ2-5; 7 nucleotides match TRBD2. Germline V gene data show CDR1 as SGHTA and CDR2 as FQGTGA. The junction had 6 bases not matched to a gene; V was cut back by 5 bases and J by 3 bases. There are 14 residues in the CDR3. DNA for the CDR3: TGTGCCAGCAGCGCGTGGGGGGGAAAAGAGACCCAGTACTTC. Its protein product is CASSAWGGKETQYF. Drawing the rest from reference TRBV7-3 and TRBJ2-5, the complete variable domain is GAGVSQTPSNKVTEKGKYVELRCDPISGHTALYWYRQSLGQGPEFLIYFQGTGAADDSGLPNDRFFAVRPEGSVSTLKIQRTERGDSAVYLCASSAWGGKETQYFGPGTRLLVL.

This clonotype was counted ten times or more. The gene calls are TRBV2 and TRBJ1-1, with D possibly being TRBD1 (5 bases). The CDR3 sequence is 14 residues long. The V end was cut by 2 bases, the J end by 6 bases, with 13 bases between. Per germline, CDR1 SNHLY and CDR2 FYNNEI. The CDR3 protein is CASSESRQGAEAFF. The CDR3 DNA reads TGTGCCAGCAGTGAAAGTCGGCAGGGAGCTGAAGCTTTCTTT.

This clonotype was recorded at least ten times. For the CDR3, the DNA is TGCGCCAGCAGCTTGGCCGGAGCGGGAGTGGGCAATGAGCAGTTCTTC. Amino acids: CASSLAGAGVGNEQFF. J is TRBJ2-1 and V is TRBV5-1; 8 bases are a match to TRBD2. Germline values: CDR1 SGHRS, CDR2 YFSETQ. The CDR3 loop spans 16 amino acids. The trim removed 0 bases at V and 6 bases at J, leaving 8 bases unmatched.

This clonotype was found many times. V usage is TRBV19 and J usage is TRBJ1-2; tentative D call: TRBD1 (5 bases). CDR1 is LNHDA and CDR2 is SQIVND in the germline V gene (reference sequence). The length of the CDR3 is 15 residues. V gave up 3 bases and J gave up 6 bases, with 17 bases separating them. CDR3 sequence: CASSMTGGGINGYTF. The CDR3 DNA reads as TGTGCCAGTAGTATGACGGGTGGGGGAATTAATGGCTACACCTTC.

This clonotype was found many times. V usage is TRBV9 and J usage is TRBJ2-7; 8 nucleotides line up with TRBD2. Looked up from germline, CDR1 is SGDLS and CDR2 is YYNGEE. Trimming took 4 bases from V and 5 from J; bases not matched to a gene: 11. CDR3 length: 15 residues. The CDR3 is CASSRGSGRRDEQYF. CDR3 DNA sequence: TGTGCCAGCAGCCGCGGGAGCGGGAGAAGGGACGAGCAGTACTTC.

This clonotype has a count of ten or more. The chain couples TRBV20-1 to TRBJ2-1, with 8 bases that match TRBD2. This CDR3 comprises 14 residues. J lost 10 bases, V lost 2 bases, and 10 bases had no gene match. Germline V gene lookup returns CDR1 DFQATT and CDR2 SNEGSKA (reference sequence). In DNA, the CDR3 is TGCAGTGCTAGATTTGCCGGGGGGGTTGAGGAGCAGTTCTTC. Translating gives CSARFAGGVEEQFF.

At least ten counts were recorded for this clonotype. The chain uses TRBV9 and TRBJ2-7, with D unresolved. Trimming stripped 0 bases from V and 3 bases from J, with 7 bases between. This CDR3 is built from 13 residues. From germline, CDR1 is SGDLS and CDR2 YYNGEE. CDR3 region: CASSVAADYEQYF. The CDR3 coding sequence is TGTGCCAGCAGCGTAGCGGCAGACTACGAGCAGTACTTC.

This rearrangement joins TRBV7-2 to TRBJ2-3, with TRBD2 as a possible D gene (6 bases). This CDR3 is built from 16 residues. The germline CDR1 and CDR2 sequences are SGHTA and FQGNSA. The V end was cut by 7 bases, the J end by 0 bases, with 17 bases between. The CDR3 loop is CASNLRLGTSTDTQYF. The CDR3 DNA follows: TGTGCCAGCAACCTCCGACTAGGAACCAGCACAGATACGCAGTATTTT.